Detailed here is one T cell receptor (beta chain). It has no known antigen specificity. Per-base qualities were not stored, and no clone one base away is much larger. These data come from a study of blood T cells in healthy people across ages (dated by TCRdb to the mid-2010s). In terms of the full investigation: Template switching captured roughly one uniquely barcoded TCR beta cDNA molecule per two T cells in model experiments. Donors were grouped into four age groups: young (average approximately 15 years), middle-aged (39), aged (around 60) and long-lived (over 80). Two additional independent replicas of 1 million unique cDNA reads from the same blood draw were analyzed for two donors (one aged 18 to 29 and one aged 80 or older). Age-related changes in TCR beta repertoire diversity were measured in the study by deep sequencing normalized with unique cDNA molecular identifiers. To avoid experimental bias, donors of different ages were distributed randomly across sequencing lanes.

The research as a whole found: Because donor CMV infection status was unknown, age-related changes in expanded clonotypes were potentially confounded. Estimates of total diversity based on one million sequenced T cells were considered lower bounds and underestimates. Observed TCR beta diversity per million T cells fell roughly linearly with age, and a significant reduction was already apparent by age around 40. The long-lived group showed more naive CD4+ T cells, fewer expanded clones and increased TCR diversity than the aged group, suggesting age selection. Because profiling used bulk unsorted PBMCs, naive and antigen-experienced compartments could not be compared conclusively. A strong correlation was found between observed TCR beta diversity and the percentage of naive T cells measured by flow cytometry.

Deletion took 5 bases off V and 9 bases off J, with a span of 11 bases between the germline ends. The cysteine opens and the phenylalanine closes a CDR3 of 11 amino acids. Only the CDR3 DNA is retained, 33 bases long and in frame from the first base. Reading the germline V gene gives CDR1 SQVTM and CDR2 ANQGSEA. The library was generated by 5' RACE. The reads were generated on an Illumina HiSeq 2500. A second PCR of roughly 6 to 11 cycles was performed with a sample-barcoded 5' primer and a J-beta primer mix. A template-switch 5' adaptor carrying 12 random nucleotides introduced a unique molecular identifier onto each TCR beta cDNA molecule. Each sample yielded at least 3 million CDR3-containing paired-end reads. First-strand cDNA was synthesized from all RNA with the Mint cDNA synthesis kit, primed by a TRBC-specific oligonucleotide. After uracil-DNA glycosylase treatment, a first 18-cycle PCR used universal primers M1SS and BC2_uni_R on all cDNA. Regarding the original processing steps: Normalization of each sample was performed by random selection of 1 million high-quality reads, each carrying a distinct molecular identifier. Instead of being binned into consensus sequences, reads that shared molecular identifiers were thrown out. MiTCR, run with a Q25 quality threshold and the strictest error-elimination algorithm, handled CDR3 identification, clonotype clustering and error correction. A nonparametric unseen species model using Euler transformation provided a lower-bound estimate of total TCR beta diversity. TCRdb passed the public sequencing reads through fastp at Q25 and MiXCR, retaining productive beta sequences. CDR3 protein duplicates are merged, each entry listing the most common genes and DNA. These V and J calls originate from TCRdb's pipeline instead of the authors' own analysis. The sample includes about 640,000 distinct CDR3 sequences, with roughly three fifths observed a single time. Clones ranked in the top ten supply approximately 37% of the sample.

Systemically healthy Caucasian individuals from Russia, some 38 in total and aged about 6 to 95 years, were included as donors. Ten milliliters of peripheral blood were drawn from each donor into EDTA-treated Vacutainer tubes. PBMCs were isolated by Ficoll-Paque density-gradient centrifugation, with at least 6 million obtained per sample. Total RNA, at least 5.5 micrograms per sample, was extracted from PBMCs with Trizol reagent. Naive CD45RAhigh/CD27high T cell percentages were measured by flow cytometry on a PBMC aliquot from every donor. What was sequenced was blood. The chain employs TRBV29-1 and TRBJ2-1; no D segment can be confidently identified. This receptor was taken from a man in his fifties or sixties in good health. The CDR3 region reads CSVSRSGEQFF. The DNA sequence is TGCAGCGTTAGTAGGTCCGGTGAGCAGTTCTTC.